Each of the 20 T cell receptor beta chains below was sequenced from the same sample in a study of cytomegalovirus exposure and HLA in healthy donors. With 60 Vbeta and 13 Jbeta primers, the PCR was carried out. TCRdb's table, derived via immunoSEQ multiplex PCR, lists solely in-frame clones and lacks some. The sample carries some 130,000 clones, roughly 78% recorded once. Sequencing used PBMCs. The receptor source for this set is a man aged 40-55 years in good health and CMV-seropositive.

CDR3 residues: CASSEWGVGENGNEQFF. CDR3 DNA sequence: TGTGCCAGCAGTGAATGGGGGGTAGGGGAAAACGGGAATGAGCAGTTCTTC. The rearrangement links TRBV2 to TRBJ2-1; perhaps TRBD2 as D (6 bases). CDR3 length equals 17 residues. V gave up 2 bases and J gave up 7 bases, with 21 bases separating them. Germline values: CDR1 SNHLY, CDR2 FYNNEI.

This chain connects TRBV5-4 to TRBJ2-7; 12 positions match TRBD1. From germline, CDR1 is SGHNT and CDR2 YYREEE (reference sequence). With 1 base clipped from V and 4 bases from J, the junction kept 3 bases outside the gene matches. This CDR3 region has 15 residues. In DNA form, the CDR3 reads TGTGCCAGCAGCTTGCAGGGACAGGGGGCGTACGAGCAGTACTTC. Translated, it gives CASSLQGQGAYEQYF. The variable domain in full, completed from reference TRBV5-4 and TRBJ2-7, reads ETGVTQSPTHLIKTRGQQVTLRCSSQSGHNTVSWYQQALGQGPQFIFQYYREEENGRGNFPPRFSGLQFPNYSSELNVNALELDDSALYLCASSLQGQGAYEQYFGPGTRLTVT.

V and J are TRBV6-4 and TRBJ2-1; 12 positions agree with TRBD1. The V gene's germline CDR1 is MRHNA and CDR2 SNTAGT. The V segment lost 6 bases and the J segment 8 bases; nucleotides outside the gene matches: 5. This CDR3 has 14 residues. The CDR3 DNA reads TGTGCCAGCAGGCGGGGACAGGGGGCTGATGAGCAGTTCTTC. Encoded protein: CASRRGQGADEQFF.

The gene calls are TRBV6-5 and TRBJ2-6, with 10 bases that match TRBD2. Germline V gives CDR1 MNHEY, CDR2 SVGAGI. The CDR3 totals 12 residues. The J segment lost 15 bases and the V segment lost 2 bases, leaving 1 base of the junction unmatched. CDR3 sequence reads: CASSYGTSDLTF. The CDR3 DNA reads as TGTGCCAGCAGTTACGGGACTAGCGACCTGACTTTC.

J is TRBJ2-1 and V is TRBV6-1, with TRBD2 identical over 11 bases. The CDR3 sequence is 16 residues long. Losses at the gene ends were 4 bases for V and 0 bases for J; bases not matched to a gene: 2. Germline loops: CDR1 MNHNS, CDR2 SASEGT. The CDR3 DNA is TGTGCCAGCAGTGCACTAGCGGGAGACTCCTACAATGAGCAGTTCTTC. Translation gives CASSALAGDSYNEQFF.

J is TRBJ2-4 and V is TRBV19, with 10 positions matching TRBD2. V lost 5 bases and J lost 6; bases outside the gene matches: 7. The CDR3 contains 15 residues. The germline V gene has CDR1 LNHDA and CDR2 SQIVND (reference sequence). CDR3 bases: TGTGCCAGTAGTGAGTGGAGGACTAGCGGAAACATTCAGTACTTC. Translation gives CASSEWRTSGNIQYF. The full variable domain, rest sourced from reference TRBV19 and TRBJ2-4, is DGGITQSPKYLFRKEGQNVTLSCEQNLNHDAMYWYRQDPGQGLRLIYYSQIVNDFQKGDIAEGYSVSREKKESFPLTVTSAQKNPTAFYLCASSEWRTSGNIQYFGAGTRLSVL.

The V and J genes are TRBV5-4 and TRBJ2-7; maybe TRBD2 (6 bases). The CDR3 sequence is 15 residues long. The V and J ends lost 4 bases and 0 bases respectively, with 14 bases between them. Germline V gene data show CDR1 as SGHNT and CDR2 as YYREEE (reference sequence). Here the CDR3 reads CASSGGTSSSYEQYF. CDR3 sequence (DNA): TGTGCCAGCAGCGGGGGGACGTCGAGCTCCTACGAGCAGTACTTC.

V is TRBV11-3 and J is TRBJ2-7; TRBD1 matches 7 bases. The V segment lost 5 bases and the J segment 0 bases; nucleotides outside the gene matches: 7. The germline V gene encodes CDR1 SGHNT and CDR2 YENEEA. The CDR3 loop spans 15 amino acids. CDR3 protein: CASSKGTETSYEQYF. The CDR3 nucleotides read TGTGCCAGCAGCAAAGGGACAGAAACCTCCTACGAGCAGTACTTC.

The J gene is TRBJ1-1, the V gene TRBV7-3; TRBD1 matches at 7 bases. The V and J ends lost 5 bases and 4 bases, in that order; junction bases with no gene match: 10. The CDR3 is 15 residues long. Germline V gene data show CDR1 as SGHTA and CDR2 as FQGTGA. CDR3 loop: CASSLRTGGATEAFF. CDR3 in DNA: TGTGCCAGCAGCCTCCGGACAGGAGGGGCCACTGAAGCTTTCTTT. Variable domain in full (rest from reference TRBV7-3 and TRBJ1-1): GAGVSQTPSNKVTEKGKYVELRCDPISGHTALYWYRQSLGQGPEFLIYFQGTGAADDSGLPNDRFFAVRPEGSVSTLKIQRTERGDSAVYLCASSLRTGGATEAFFGQGTRLTVV.

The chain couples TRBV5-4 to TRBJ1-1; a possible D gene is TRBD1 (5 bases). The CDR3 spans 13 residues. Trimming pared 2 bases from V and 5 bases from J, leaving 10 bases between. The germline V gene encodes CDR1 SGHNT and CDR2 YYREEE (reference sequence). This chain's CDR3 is CASSFQGGTEAFF. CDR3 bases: TGTGCCAGCAGCTTCCAGGGTGGGACTGAAGCTTTCTTT.

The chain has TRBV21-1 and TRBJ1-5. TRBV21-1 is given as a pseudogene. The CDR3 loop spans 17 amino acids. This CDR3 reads CASSSEGDFMRNQPQHF. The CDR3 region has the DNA TGTGCCAGCAGCTCAGAAGGGGACTTCATGCGCAATCAGCCCCAGCATTTT.

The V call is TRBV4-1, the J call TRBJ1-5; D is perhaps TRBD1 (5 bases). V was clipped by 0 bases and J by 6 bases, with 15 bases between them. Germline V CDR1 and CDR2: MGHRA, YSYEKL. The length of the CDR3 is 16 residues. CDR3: CASSQDLSWRGQPQHF. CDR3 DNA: TGCGCCAGCAGCCAAGATCTTTCGTGGAGGGGTCAGCCCCAGCATTTT.

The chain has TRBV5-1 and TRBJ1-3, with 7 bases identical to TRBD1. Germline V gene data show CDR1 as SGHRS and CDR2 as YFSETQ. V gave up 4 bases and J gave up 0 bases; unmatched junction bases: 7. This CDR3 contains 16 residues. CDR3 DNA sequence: TGCGCCAGCAGCGGAACGGGACAGTTCTCTGGAAACACCATATATTTT. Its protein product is CASSGTGQFSGNTIYF. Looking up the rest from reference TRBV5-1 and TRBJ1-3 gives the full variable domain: KAGVTQTPRYLIKTRGQQVTLSCSPISGHRSVSWYQQTPGQGLQFLFEYFSETQRNKGNFPGRFSGRQFSNSRSEMNVSTLELGDSALYLCASSGTGQFSGNTIYFGEGSWLTVV.

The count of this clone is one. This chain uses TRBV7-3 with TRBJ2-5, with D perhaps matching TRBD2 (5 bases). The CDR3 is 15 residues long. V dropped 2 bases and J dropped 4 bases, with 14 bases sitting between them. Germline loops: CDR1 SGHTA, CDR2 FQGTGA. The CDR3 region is CASSLGGSGGETQYF. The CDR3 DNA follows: TGTGCCAGCAGCTTAGGCGGTTCTGGAGGAGAGACCCAGTACTTC.

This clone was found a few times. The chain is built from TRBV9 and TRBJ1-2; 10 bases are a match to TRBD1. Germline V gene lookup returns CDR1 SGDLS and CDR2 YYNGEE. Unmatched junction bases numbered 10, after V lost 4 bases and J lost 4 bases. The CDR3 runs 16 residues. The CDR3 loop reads CASSPGQGFRSYGYTF. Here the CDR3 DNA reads TGTGCCAGCAGCCCGGGACAGGGGTTTCGGAGCTATGGCTACACCTTC.

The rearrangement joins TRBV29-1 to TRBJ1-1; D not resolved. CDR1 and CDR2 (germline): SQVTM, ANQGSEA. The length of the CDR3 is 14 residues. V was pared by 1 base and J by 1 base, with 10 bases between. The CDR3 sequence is CSVEAHRQNTEAFF. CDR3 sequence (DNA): TGCAGCGTTGAAGCCCACCGACAGAACACTGAAGCTTTCTTT.

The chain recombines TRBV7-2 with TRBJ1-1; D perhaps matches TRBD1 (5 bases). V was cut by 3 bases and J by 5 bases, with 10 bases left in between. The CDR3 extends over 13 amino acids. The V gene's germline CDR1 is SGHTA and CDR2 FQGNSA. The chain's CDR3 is CASSLSGGTEAFF. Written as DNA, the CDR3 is TGTGCCAGCAGCTTGTCCGGGGGTACTGAAGCTTTCTTT.

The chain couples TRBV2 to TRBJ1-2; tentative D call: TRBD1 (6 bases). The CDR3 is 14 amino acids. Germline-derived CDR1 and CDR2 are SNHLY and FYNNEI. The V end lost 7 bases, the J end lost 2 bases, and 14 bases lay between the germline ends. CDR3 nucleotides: TGTGCCAGCATTGCGGACAGCTTGAACTATGGCTACACCTTC. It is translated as CASIADSLNYGYTF. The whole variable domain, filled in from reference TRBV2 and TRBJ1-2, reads EPEVTQTPSHQVTQMGQEVILRCVPISNHLYFYWYRQILGQKVEFLVSFYNNEISEKSEIFDDQFSVERPDGSNFTLKIRSTKLEDSAMYFCASIADSLNYGYTFGSGTRLTVV.

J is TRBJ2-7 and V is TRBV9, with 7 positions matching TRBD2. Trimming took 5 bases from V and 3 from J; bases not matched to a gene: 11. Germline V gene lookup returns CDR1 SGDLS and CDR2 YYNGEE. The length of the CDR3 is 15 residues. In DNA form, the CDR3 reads TGTGCCAGCAGTCCTCAGTCGGGGGGTCTCTACGAGCAGTACTTC. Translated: CASSPQSGGLYEQYF.

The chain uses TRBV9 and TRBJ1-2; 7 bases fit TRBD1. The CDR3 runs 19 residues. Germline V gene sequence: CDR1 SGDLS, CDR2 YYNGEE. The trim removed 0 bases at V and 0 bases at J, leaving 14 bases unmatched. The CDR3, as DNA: TGTGCCAGCAGCGTAGCCCCTAACTTGACAGGGCTTCCTAACTATGGCTACACCTTC. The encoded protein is CASSVAPNLTGLPNYGYTF.